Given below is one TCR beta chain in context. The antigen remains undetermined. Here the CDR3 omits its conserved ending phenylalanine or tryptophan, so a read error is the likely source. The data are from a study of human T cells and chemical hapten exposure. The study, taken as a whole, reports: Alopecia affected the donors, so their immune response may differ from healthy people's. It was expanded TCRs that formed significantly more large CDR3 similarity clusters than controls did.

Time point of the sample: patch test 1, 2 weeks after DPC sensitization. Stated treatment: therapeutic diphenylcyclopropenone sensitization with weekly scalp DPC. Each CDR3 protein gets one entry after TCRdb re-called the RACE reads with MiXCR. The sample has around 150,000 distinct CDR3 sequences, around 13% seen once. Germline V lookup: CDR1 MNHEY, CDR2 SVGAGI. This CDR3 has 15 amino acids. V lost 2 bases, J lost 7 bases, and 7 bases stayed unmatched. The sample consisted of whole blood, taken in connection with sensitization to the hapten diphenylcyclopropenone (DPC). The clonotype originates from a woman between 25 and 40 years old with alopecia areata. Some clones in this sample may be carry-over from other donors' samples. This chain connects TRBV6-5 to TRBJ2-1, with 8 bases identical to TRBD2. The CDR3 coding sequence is TGTGCCAGCAGTTACGTAGCGGGAATGGAAAATGAGCAGTTCATC. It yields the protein CASSYVAGMENEQFI.